Below are 13 T cell receptor beta chains sequenced from a single sample in a study of CD8 T cells in ankylosing spondylitis. No cognate antigen is known for these TCRs. Using its own MiXCR run on the 5' RACE reads, TCRdb lists one record per CDR3 protein. Altogether some 220,000 distinct CDR3 sequences are present, approximately 7.4% being singletons, with the ten largest covering over 12%. Overall study findings and caveats: For ankylosing spondylitis blood, a TCR beta motif of 8 or 9 highly homologous variants appeared characteristic.

Sequencing was performed on blood, either unsorted or a sorted T cell fraction (not recorded which). These receptors were obtained from a male donor with ankylosing spondylitis.

The rearrangement uses TRBV25-1 and TRBJ2-5; a possible D gene is TRBD2 (7 bases). V was cut by 4 bases and J by 1 base, with 13 bases left in between. The CDR3 runs 15 residues. Germline V CDR1 and CDR2: MGHDK, SYGVNS. CDR3 amino acids: CASSGNREGQETQYF. In nucleotides, the CDR3 is TGTGCCAGCAGTGGGAACAGGGAGGGCCAAGAGACCCAGTACTTC.

This clonotype occurred a few times. The gene calls are TRBV7-2 and TRBJ2-5; 7 bases line up with TRBD2. Trimming removed 5 bases from V and 5 bases from J; junction bases left unmatched: 11. The CDR3 runs to 15 residues. Germline values: CDR1 SGHTA, CDR2 FQGNSA. The CDR3 DNA follows: TGTGCCAGCAGCCCCTTCGGGCGGGAGATGGAGACCCAGTACTTC. It codes for CASSPFGREMETQYF.

This clonotype was seen ten or more times. This chain uses TRBV6-2 or TRBV6-3 with TRBJ2-7; D possibly matches TRBD1 or TRBD2 (5 bases each). V lost 2 bases to trimming and J lost 2 bases, with 13 bases between them. Per the germline V gene, CDR1 is MNHEY and CDR2 is SVGEGT. CDR3 size: 15 residues. This CDR3 is CASSYGTASTYEQYF. The CDR3 coding sequence is TGTGCCAGCAGTTACGGGACGGCCTCAACCTACGAGCAGTACTTC.

The chain couples TRBV10-3 to TRBJ1-6; possible D gene TRBD1, 5 bases. From germline, CDR1 is ENHRY and CDR2 SYGVKD. With 2 bases removed from V and 10 bases from J, the gap between germline ends came to 12 bases. The CDR3 has 14 amino acids. This chain's CDR3 is CAISEGGVRSPLHF. The CDR3 DNA sequence: TGTGCCATCAGTGAGGGGGGGGTCAGATCACCCCTCCACTTT.

This clonotype was seen repeatedly, ten times or more. The rearrangement links TRBV4-3 to TRBJ2-1; 10 bases match TRBD2. Germline V gene lookup returns CDR1 LGHNA and CDR2 YSLEER. The length of the CDR3 is 16 residues. V was pared by 0 bases and J by 5 bases, with 4 bases of the junction left unmatched. CDR3 sequence (DNA): TGCGCCAGCAGCCAAGATCACCTAGCGGGAGACAATGAGCAGTTCTTC. Translation gives CASSQDHLAGDNEQFF.

This clonotype has at least ten counts. The chain recombines TRBV28 with TRBJ2-7, with 9 bases aligning to TRBD1. The CDR3 length is 16 residues. V dropped 5 bases and J dropped 3; count of bases not matched to a gene: 11. Germline V gene sequence: CDR1 MDHEN, CDR2 SYDVKM. CDR3: CASSPPPGQGRYEQYF. Written as DNA, the CDR3 is TGTGCCAGCAGTCCGCCCCCAGGACAGGGGCGCTACGAGCAGTACTTC.

This clonotype was picked up a small number of times. V and J are TRBV7-2 and TRBJ2-1; D not resolved. The CDR3 spans 15 residues. Trimming cost V 5 bases and J 0 bases, with 11 bases left between them. From germline, CDR1 is SGHTA and CDR2 FQGNSA. CDR3 nucleotides: TGTGCCAGCAGCGCTGGGCGGAGCTCCTACAATGAGCAGTTCTTC. Translating gives CASSAGRSSYNEQFF.

V is TRBV7-8 and J is TRBJ2-5; no firm D call. The ends were cut back, 1 base at V and 2 bases at J, with 17 bases in the middle. This CDR3 is built from 17 residues. CDR1 is SGHVS, CDR2 FQNEAQ, per germline. In DNA, the CDR3 is TGTGCCAGCAGCTTAGTGCCCCTGAGAAGGGAACAAGAGACCCAGTACTTC. Translated: CASSLVPLRREQETQYF.

Ten or more counts support this clonotype. The chain couples TRBV4-3 to TRBJ2-7; TRBD1 matches 8 bases. The CDR3 covers 16 residues. J lost 2 bases, V lost 0 bases, and 6 bases had no gene match. CDR1 LGHNA and CDR2 YSLEER come from the germline V gene. CDR3: CASSQDPAGGPYEQYF. Written as DNA, the CDR3 is TGCGCCAGCAGCCAAGACCCAGCAGGGGGCCCCTACGAGCAGTACTTC.

This clonotype was detected ten times or more. This chain connects TRBV29-1 to TRBJ2-1; either TRBD1 or TRBD2 may fit D (5 bases each). The CDR3 sequence is 15 residues long. The V end was cut by 2 bases, the J end by 2 bases, with 13 bases between. Germline V CDR1 and CDR2: SQVTM, ANQGSEA. The DNA of the CDR3 is TGCAGCGTTGAAATGGCCAGGGAGACCTACAATGAGCAGTTCTTC. Its translation is CSVEMARETYNEQFF.

In this sample, this clonotype turned up many times. The gene calls are TRBV28 and TRBJ2-7; 7 bases map to TRBD2. The germline V gene has CDR1 MDHEN and CDR2 SYDVKM. The CDR3 extends over 13 amino acids. The trim removed 7 bases at V and 1 base at J, leaving 4 bases unmatched. CDR3 sequence: CASKLADSYEQYF. The CDR3 DNA follows: TGTGCCAGCAAGCTAGCGGATTCCTACGAGCAGTACTTC.

The table lists this clonotype with many counts. V gene TRBV11-2 combines with J gene TRBJ2-7, with 9 bases lining up with TRBD1. The CDR3 consists of 15 residues. V shed 5 bases and J 4 bases; nucleotides not matched to a gene: 9. Germline values: CDR1 SGHAT, CDR2 FQNNGV. CDR3 sequence (DNA): TGTGCCAGCAGCACACAACAGGGGGCAGGGTACGAGCAGTACTTC. Amino acids: CASSTQQGAGYEQYF. The variable domain in full, completed from reference TRBV11-2 and TRBJ2-7, reads EAGVAQSPRYKIIEKRQSVAFWCNPISGHATLYWYQQILGQGPKLLIQFQNNGVVDDSQLPKDRFSAERLKGVDSTLKIQPAKLEDSAVYLCASSTQQGAGYEQYFGPGTRLTVT.

A few counts support this clonotype. The chain carries TRBV5-1 and TRBJ2-6; D might be TRBD1 (6 bases). CDR3 size: 16 residues. V lost 4 bases, J lost 0 bases, and 11 bases lay in between. Germline lookup yields CDR1 SGHRS and CDR2 YFSETQ. CDR3 in amino acids: CASSKRTVSGANVLTF. As DNA, the CDR3 is TGCGCCAGCAGCAAACGGACAGTCTCTGGGGCCAACGTCCTGACTTTC.